The 10 T cell receptor beta chains reported below all come from one sample, sequenced in a study of blood T cell repertoires in COVID-19. Clones were read by immunoSEQ multiplex PCR, and TCRdb kept only the in-frame ones, dropping some. The sample has 75,000 to 100,000 clones, approximately 89% seen once. Sequenced: peripheral blood. Source of these receptors: a human donor in a cohort sampled during active COVID-19.

The rearrangement uses TRBV28 and TRBJ2-7; 12 nucleotides align to TRBD2. V lost 2 bases and J lost 5; bases outside the gene matches: 4. The CDR3 has 15 amino acids. Germline CDR1 MDHEN, CDR2 SYDVKM. The CDR3 protein is CASSLTSGRLHEQYF. Here the CDR3 DNA reads TGTGCCAGCAGTTTAACTAGCGGGAGGCTCCACGAGCAGTACTTC. The full variable domain, its missing parts supplied by reference TRBV28 and TRBJ2-7, is DVKVTQSSRYLVKRTGEKVFLECVQDMDHENMFWYRQDPGLGLRLIYFSYDVKMKEKGDIPEGYSVSREKKERFSLILESASTNQTSMYLCASSLTSGRLHEQYFGPGTRLTVT.

V gene TRBV5-4 combines with J gene TRBJ2-1; possibly TRBD2 for D (5 bases). CDR1 and CDR2 from the germline V gene are SGHNT and YYREEE (reference sequence). The CDR3 sequence is 16 residues long. With 4 bases removed from V and 5 bases from J, the gap between germline ends came to 19 bases. CDR3 DNA sequence: TGTGCCAGCAGCCCCTCTTTTTCCGGGATAAACAATGAGCAGTTCTTC. This gives the protein CASSPSFSGINNEQFF.

The J gene is TRBJ2-3, the V gene TRBV24-1, with 9 positions matching TRBD1. V lost 5 bases, J lost 0 bases, and 2 bases stayed unmatched. The CDR3 is 15 residues long. The V gene's germline CDR1 is KGHDR and CDR2 SFDVKD. CDR3 residues: CATSGTGESTDTQYF. CDR3 coding DNA: TGTGCCACCAGTGGGACAGGGGAAAGCACAGATACGCAGTATTTT.

The chain is built from TRBV21-1 and TRBJ1-2; the D call TRBD1 from the table was never checked on the DNA. TRBV21-1 has pseudogene status. The CDR3 contains 16 residues. CDR3 amino acids: CASSAQGGQGAMGYTF. The CDR3 coding sequence is TGTGCCAGCAGCGCTCAGGGGGGACAGGGGGCTATGGGCTACACCTTC.

The chain employs TRBV6-5 and TRBJ2-5, with D perhaps matching TRBD2 (5 bases). The CDR3 is made up of 15 amino acids. Trimming pared 7 bases from V and 4 bases from J, leaving 19 bases between. Germline V gene data show CDR1 as MNHEY and CDR2 as SVGAGI. Here the CDR3 DNA reads TGTGCCAGCACCTCTCGAGGGCGGGCTTCAGAGACCCAGTACTTC. Translating it yields CASTSRGRASETQYF.

This rearrangement joins TRBV14 to TRBJ2-1; 7 bases align to TRBD2. This CDR3 has 16 amino acids. Germline V gene sequence: CDR1 SGHDN, CDR2 FVKESK. The ends lost 1 base at V and 6 bases at J; junction bases unmatched: 9. CDR3 loop: CASSQVTSRSGNEQFF. The CDR3 nucleotides read TGTGCCAGCAGCCAAGTGACTAGCAGGTCTGGCAATGAGCAGTTCTTC. The full variable domain, rest sourced from reference TRBV14 and TRBJ2-1, is EAGVTQFPSHSVIEKGQTVTLRCDPISGHDNLYWYRRVMGKEIKFLLHFVKESKQDESGMPNNRFLAERTGGTYSTLKVQPAELEDSGVYFCASSQVTSRSGNEQFFGPGTRLTVL.

This clone came up a few times. The J gene is TRBJ2-7, the V gene TRBV5-1; 11 bases map to TRBD2. The V and J ends lost 2 bases and 7 bases, in that order; junction bases with no gene match: 5. The length of the CDR3 is 14 residues. Germline V gene data show CDR1 as SGHRS and CDR2 as YFSETQ. CDR3: CASSFDSGRDEQYF. DNA of the CDR3: TGCGCCAGCAGCTTCGATAGCGGGAGGGATGAGCAGTACTTC.

The chain employs TRBV5-1 and TRBJ2-5; 8 nucleotides match TRBD2. This CDR3 has 15 residues. Germline CDR1 and CDR2: SGHRS and YFSETQ. Trimming at V came to 0 bases and at J to 1 base, leaving 2 bases not matched to a gene. The CDR3 sequence: CASSLEAGGQETQYF. The CDR3 coding sequence is TGCGCCAGCAGCTTGGAGGCGGGAGGCCAAGAGACCCAGTACTTC.

The CDR3 is CASSGTSGPYEQYF. The CDR3 bases are TGTGCCAGCAGCGGAACTAGCGGGCCTTACGAGCAGTACTTC. The chain employs TRBV7-2 and TRBJ2-7; 9 positions agree with TRBD2. This CDR3 has 14 residues. Germline lookup yields CDR1 SGHTA and CDR2 FQGNSA. With 5 bases clipped from V and 4 bases from J, the junction kept 6 bases outside the gene matches.

The chain is built from TRBV5-6 and TRBJ2-7; D may be TRBD2 (6 bases). Trimming pared 4 bases from V and 4 bases from J, leaving 12 bases between. Germline V lookup: CDR1 SGHDT, CDR2 YYEEEE. The CDR3 is 13 residues long. The CDR3 nucleotides read TGTGCCAGCAGCGGCCGGCGGGGTTACGAGCAGTACTTC. This encodes CASSGRRGYEQYF.